The 18 T cell receptor beta chains in this list originate from one sample, sequenced in a study of siplizumab effects on memory and regulatory T cells. Using immunoSEQ multiplex PCR, the repertoire was profiled, and TCRdb retains in-frame clones only, with some absent. Among more than 85,000 clones listed, about 92% were seen once. Material for sequencing was CD4+ T cells sorted from blood. The receptor source for this set is a human donor in good health.

The chain combines TRBV6-5 with TRBJ1-1; D is perhaps TRBD1 (5 bases). CDR3 length: 15 residues. Germline V CDR1 and CDR2: MNHEY, SVGAGI. V was trimmed by 0 bases and J by 2 bases, leaving 10 bases between them. CDR3 loop: CASSYSSGRNTEAFF. The CDR3 region has the DNA TGTGCCAGCAGTTACTCGTCAGGGAGAAACACTGAAGCTTTCTTT.

The J gene is TRBJ1-6, the V gene TRBV11-2; D is unclear. In germline, CDR1 is SGHAT, CDR2 FQNNGV. The CDR3 contains 15 residues. V shed 0 bases and J shed 7 bases, with 10 bases lying between them. CDR3: CASSLEGLENSPLHF. CDR3 nucleotide sequence: TGTGCCAGCAGCTTAGAGGGCCTAGAGAATTCACCCCTCCACTTT.

V usage is TRBV9 and J usage is TRBJ2-1; perhaps D is TRBD1 or TRBD2 (5 bases each). Trimming stripped 0 bases from V and 4 bases from J, with 11 bases between. The CDR3 is 15 amino acids. The germline CDR1 and CDR2 sequences are SGDLS and YYNGEE. CDR3 DNA: TGTGCCAGCAGCGTAGTTGGGGACGCTTACAATGAGCAGTTCTTC. Protein sequence: CASSVVGDAYNEQFF.

This chain uses TRBV4-1 with TRBJ1-1; no clear D. In germline, CDR1 is MGHRA, CDR2 YSYEKL. Trimming pared 0 bases from V and 4 bases from J, leaving 6 bases between. CDR3 length: 13 residues. The CDR3 DNA sequence: TGCGCCAGCAGCCAAGAGGGGATCACTGAAGCTTTCTTT. Translating gives CASSQEGITEAFF.

The chain combines TRBV5-1 with TRBJ2-5, with TRBD2 as a possible D gene (6 bases). V lost 5 bases and J 1 base, leaving 12 bases between the germline ends. CDR1 SGHRS and CDR2 YFSETQ come from the germline V gene. This CDR3 has 14 residues. The CDR3 region is CASSSAGSQETQYF. The CDR3 bases are TGCGCCAGCAGTTCTGCGGGATCCCAAGAGACCCAGTACTTC.

The J gene is TRBJ2-1, the V gene TRBV29-1; D may be TRBD1 (6 bases). CDR1 and CDR2 (germline): SQVTM, ANQGSEA. CDR3 size: 13 residues. V lost 7 bases to trimming and J lost 0 bases, with 10 bases between them. The DNA for the CDR3 is TGCAGCGGAGGACAGAGCTCCTACAATGAGCAGTTCTTC. Its translation is CSGGQSSYNEQFF.

The chain couples TRBV2 to TRBJ2-7; TRBD1 is a possible D gene (6 bases). The CDR3 totals 14 residues. CDR1 SNHLY and CDR2 FYNNEI come from the germline V gene. The V and J ends lost 8 bases and 4 bases respectively, with 18 bases between them. CDR3 protein: CASSAGTSSYEQYF. The CDR3 nucleotides are TGTGCCAGCTCGGCTGGGACAAGTAGTTACGAGCAGTACTTC.

V is TRBV19 and J is TRBJ2-4; D is ambiguous. CDR1 is LNHDA, CDR2 SQIVND, per germline (reference sequence). V was cut by 0 bases and J by 4 bases, with 4 bases left in between. This CDR3 is 13 amino acids long. CDR3 residues: CASSIDPKNIQYF. The CDR3 DNA is TGTGCCAGTAGTATAGATCCGAAAAACATTCAGTACTTC.

V is TRBV6-5 and J is TRBJ1-5; D perhaps matches TRBD1 (6 bases). The length of the CDR3 is 14 residues. V was cut by 5 bases and J by 4 bases, with 12 bases left in between. Per germline, CDR1 MNHEY and CDR2 SVGAGI. The CDR3 spells CASSLRQENQPQHF. CDR3 DNA sequence: TGTGCCAGCAGTCTAAGACAGGAGAATCAGCCCCAGCATTTT.

J is TRBJ2-7 and V is TRBV5-4, with a weak D call TRBD2 (5 bases). Germline CDR1 SGHNT, CDR2 YYREEE (reference sequence). This CDR3 comprises 14 residues. Trimming stripped 0 bases from V and 2 bases from J, with 9 bases between. CDR3 loop: CASSLGRRTYEQYF. CDR3 sequence (DNA): TGTGCCAGCAGCTTGGGTAGGAGGACCTACGAGCAGTACTTC.

This chain joins TRBV5-6 and TRBJ2-3, with 9 bases aligning to TRBD2. With V trimmed by 3 bases and J by 2 bases, 7 bases remained unmatched. Germline-derived CDR1 and CDR2 are SGHDT and YYEEEE. This CDR3 region has 16 residues. The CDR3 protein is CASSWAGTSTTDTQYF. CDR3 bases: TGTGCCAGCAGCTGGGCCGGGACTAGCACCACAGATACGCAGTATTTT. The full variable domain, its missing parts supplied by reference TRBV5-6 and TRBJ2-3, is DAGVTQSPTHLIKTRGQQVTLRCSPKSGHDTVSWYQQALGQGPQFIFQYYEEEERQRGNFPDRFSGHQFPNYSSELNVNALLLGDSALYLCASSWAGTSTTDTQYFGPGTRLTVL.

V is TRBV29-1 and J is TRBJ2-2; no firm D call. The CDR3 is 14 residues long. Trimming stripped 4 bases from V and 0 bases from J, with 9 bases between. Germline lookup yields CDR1 SQVTM and CDR2 ANQGSEA. The CDR3 is CSVARNANTGELFF. The CDR3 region has the DNA TGCAGCGTTGCCCGGAACGCGAACACCGGGGAGCTGTTTTTT.

The V gene is TRBV11-2, the J gene TRBJ1-6; D is possibly TRBD1 (6 bases). Germline V gene data show CDR1 as SGHAT and CDR2 as FQNNGV. Deletions cut 3 bases from V and 7 bases from J, with 13 bases between. The CDR3 covers 15 residues. CDR3 amino acids: CASSFGGTANSPLHF. CDR3 DNA: TGTGCCAGCAGCTTCGGGGGCACAGCCAATTCACCCCTCCACTTT.

The rearrangement links TRBV19 to TRBJ2-5, with D possibly being TRBD1 (6 bases). V was trimmed by 3 bases and J by 5 bases, leaving 13 bases between them. The CDR3 contains 14 residues. The germline V gene has CDR1 LNHDA and CDR2 SQIVND (reference sequence). CDR3 region: CASSMTGSGETQYF. The DNA for the CDR3 is TGTGCCAGTAGTATGACAGGCTCGGGGGAGACCCAGTACTTC.

This chain uses TRBV11-2 with TRBJ1-4; possible D gene TRBD1, 5 bases. This CDR3 spans 17 amino acids. CDR1 is SGHAT, CDR2 FQNNGV, per germline. The V gene lost 1 base and the J gene lost 6 bases, with 18 bases spanning the gap. The CDR3 nucleotides are TGTGCCAGCAGCTTAGTGTTCGGGGGATTGGGAGATGAAAAACTGTTTTTT. It is translated as CASSLVFGGLGDEKLFF.

This chain uses TRBV5-1 with TRBJ2-1; possible D gene TRBD2, 6 bases. CDR1 is SGHRS, CDR2 YFSETQ, per germline. V was pared by 2 bases and J by 0 bases, with 18 bases between. The CDR3 has 18 residues. CDR3: CASSFSLGLRNSYNEQFF. Written as DNA, the CDR3 is TGCGCCAGCAGCTTTTCCCTCGGACTACGAAACTCCTACAATGAGCAGTTCTTC.

The chain carries TRBV7-2 and TRBJ1-5, with a tentative D call TRBD1 (6 bases). CDR3 length equals 12 residues. The germline gives CDR1 SGHTA, CDR2 FQGNSA. V was clipped by 3 bases and J by 9 bases, with 9 bases between them. This CDR3 reads CASSFTGRPQHF. The CDR3 DNA follows: TGTGCCAGCAGCTTCACAGGGCGGCCCCAGCATTTT.

J is TRBJ2-3 and V is TRBV18; 10 bases match TRBD2. Germline V gene lookup returns CDR1 KGHSH and CDR2 LQKENI. Trimming took 6 bases from V and 1 from J; bases not matched to a gene: 4. This CDR3 is 15 amino acids long. This CDR3 reads CASSLLAGGTDTQYF. The CDR3 DNA sequence: TGTGCCAGCTCCCTCCTAGCGGGAGGCACAGATACGCAGTATTTT.